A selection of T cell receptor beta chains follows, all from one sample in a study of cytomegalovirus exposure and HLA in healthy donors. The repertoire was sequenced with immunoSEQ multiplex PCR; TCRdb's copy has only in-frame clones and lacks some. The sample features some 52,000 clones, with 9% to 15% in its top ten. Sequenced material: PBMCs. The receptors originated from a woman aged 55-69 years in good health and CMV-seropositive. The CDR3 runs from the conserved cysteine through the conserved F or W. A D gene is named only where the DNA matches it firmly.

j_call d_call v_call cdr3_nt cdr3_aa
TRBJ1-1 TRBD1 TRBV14 TGTGCCAGCAGCCAAGACTTCGGACAGGGAGGAACTGAAGCTTTCTTT CASSQDFGQGGTEAFF
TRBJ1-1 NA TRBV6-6 TGTGCCAGCAACGGACAGCCCGCTAACACTGAAGCTTTCTTT CASNGQPANTEAFF
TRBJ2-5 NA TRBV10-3 TGTGCCATCAGTGACCCAGGAGAGACCCAGTACTTC CAISDPGETQYF
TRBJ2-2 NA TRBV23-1 TGCGCCAGCAGTCTCAGCGACGCAAAATCCAACCCGAACACCGGGGAGCTGTTTTTT CASSLSDAKSNPNTGELFF
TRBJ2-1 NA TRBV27 TGTGCCAGCAGTTTATCCCAAAGGGGACTTTCCAATGAGCAGTTCTTC CASSLSQRGLSNEQFF
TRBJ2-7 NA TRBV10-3 TGTGCCATCAGTGAGGAACGGGCCTACGAGCAGTACTTC CAISEERAYEQYF
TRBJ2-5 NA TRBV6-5 TGTGCCAGCACCTCTCCCGCGCGGGAGACCCAGTACTTC CASTSPARETQYF
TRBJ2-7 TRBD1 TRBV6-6 TGTGCCAGCAGATCCACCGGGACAGGGACCTACGAGCAGTACTTC CASRSTGTGTYEQYF
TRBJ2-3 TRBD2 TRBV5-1 TGCGCCAGCAGCCCACGGGGGGGAGAGGCAGATACGCAGTATTTT CASSPRGGEADTQYF
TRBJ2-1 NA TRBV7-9 TGTGCCAGCAGCTTAGAGTGGCAGCGAGGGAGGACAGGCAATGAGCAGTTCTTC CASSLEWQRGRTGNEQFF
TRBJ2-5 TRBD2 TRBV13 TGTGCCAGCAGCGCCAACCCGGGACTAGCCCACGAGACCCAGTACTTC CASSANPGLAHETQYF
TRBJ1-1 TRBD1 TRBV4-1 TGCGCCAGCAGCCAAGGGCCCGGGAGCCAGACAGGGCACACTGAAGCTTTCTTT CASSQGPGSQTGHTEAFF
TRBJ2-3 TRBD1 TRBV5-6 TGTGCCAGCAGCTGGGCCGGGACAGGGGGTACAGATACGCAGTATTTT CASSWAGTGGTDTQYF
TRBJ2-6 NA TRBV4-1 TGCGCCAGCAGTCCCCAGGGAGGATCTGGGGCCAACGTCCTGACTTTC CASSPQGGSGANVLTF
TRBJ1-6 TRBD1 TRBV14 TGTGCCAGCAGCCTGCAGGGGGCCTTATACTCACCCCTCCACTTT CASSLQGALYSPLHF
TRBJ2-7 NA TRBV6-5 TGTGCCAGCACCAAATCAGGGGAGGGGTCCGAGCAGTACTTC CASTKSGEGSEQYF
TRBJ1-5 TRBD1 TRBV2 TGTGCCAGCAGTGAAATGGGACAGGGAAATCAGCCCCAGCATTTT CASSEMGQGNQPQHF
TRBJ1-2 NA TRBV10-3 TGTGCCATCAGTTGGGCCTACGGGGAGGGCTACACCTTC CAISWAYGEGYTF
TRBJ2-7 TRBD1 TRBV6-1 TGTGCCAGCAGTATAGCTCAGGGGGCGGTCTACGAGCAGTACTTC CASSIAQGAVYEQYF
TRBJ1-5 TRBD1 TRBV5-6 TGTGCCAGCAGCTTCGCTAACAGGGGATCCAATCAGCCCCAGCATTTT CASSFANRGSNQPQHF
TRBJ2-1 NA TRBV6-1 TGTGCCAGCGGTGCAGTAGCGTTACACAATGAGCAGTTCTTC CASGAVALHNEQFF
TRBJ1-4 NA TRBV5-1 TGCGCCAGCAGCTCCGGACAGTCTGCAACTAATGAAAAACTGTTTTTT CASSSGQSATNEKLFF